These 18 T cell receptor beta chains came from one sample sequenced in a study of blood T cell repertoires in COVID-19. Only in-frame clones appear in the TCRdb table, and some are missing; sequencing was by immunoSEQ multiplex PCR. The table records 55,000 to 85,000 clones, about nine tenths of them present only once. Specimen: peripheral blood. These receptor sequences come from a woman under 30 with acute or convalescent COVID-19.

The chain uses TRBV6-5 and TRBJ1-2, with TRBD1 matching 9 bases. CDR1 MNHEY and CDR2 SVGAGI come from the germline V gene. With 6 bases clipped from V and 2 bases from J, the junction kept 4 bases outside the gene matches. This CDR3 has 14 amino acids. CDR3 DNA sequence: TGTGCCAGCAGGACAGGGGGGAAGAACTATGGCTACACCTTC. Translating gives CASRTGGKNYGYTF.

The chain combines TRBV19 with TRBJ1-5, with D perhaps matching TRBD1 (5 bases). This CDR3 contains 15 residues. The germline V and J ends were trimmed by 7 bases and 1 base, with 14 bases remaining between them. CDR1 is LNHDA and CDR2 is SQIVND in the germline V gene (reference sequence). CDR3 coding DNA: TGTGCCAGTACCCTCCAGGGACTGAGCAATCAGCCCCAGCATTTT. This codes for CASTLQGLSNQPQHF.

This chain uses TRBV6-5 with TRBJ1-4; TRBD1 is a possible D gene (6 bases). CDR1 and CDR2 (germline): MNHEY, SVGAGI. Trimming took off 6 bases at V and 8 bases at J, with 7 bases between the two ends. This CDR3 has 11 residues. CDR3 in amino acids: CASRGTEKLFF. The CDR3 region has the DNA TGTGCCAGCAGAGGGACAGAAAAACTGTTTTTT.

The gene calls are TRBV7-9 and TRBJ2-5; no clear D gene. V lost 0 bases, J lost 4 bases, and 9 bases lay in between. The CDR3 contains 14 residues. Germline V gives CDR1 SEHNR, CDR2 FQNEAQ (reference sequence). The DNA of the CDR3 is TGTGCCAGCAGCTTAGCGAAACATGGAGAGACCCAGTACTTC. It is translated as CASSLAKHGETQYF.

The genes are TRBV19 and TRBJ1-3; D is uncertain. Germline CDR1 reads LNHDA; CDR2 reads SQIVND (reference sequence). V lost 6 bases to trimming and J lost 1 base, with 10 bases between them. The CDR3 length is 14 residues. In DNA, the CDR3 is TGTGCCAGTAGCCAACAGATATCTGGAAACACCATATATTTT. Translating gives CASSQQISGNTIYF.

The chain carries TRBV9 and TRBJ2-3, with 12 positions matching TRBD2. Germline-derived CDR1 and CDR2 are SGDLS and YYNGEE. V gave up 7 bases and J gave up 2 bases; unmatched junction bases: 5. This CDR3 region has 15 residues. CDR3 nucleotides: TGTGCCAGCGCTAGCGGGGGGGGTCCCACAGATACGCAGTATTTT. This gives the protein CASASGGGPTDTQYF.

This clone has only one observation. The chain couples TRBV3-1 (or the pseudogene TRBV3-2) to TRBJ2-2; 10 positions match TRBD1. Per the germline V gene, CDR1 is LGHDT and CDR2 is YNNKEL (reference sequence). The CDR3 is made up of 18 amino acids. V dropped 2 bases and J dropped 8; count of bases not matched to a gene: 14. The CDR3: CASSQIPGQGTVRGELFF. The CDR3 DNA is TGTGCCAGCAGCCAAATTCCGGGACAGGGGACCGTTCGGGGGGAGCTGTTTTTT.

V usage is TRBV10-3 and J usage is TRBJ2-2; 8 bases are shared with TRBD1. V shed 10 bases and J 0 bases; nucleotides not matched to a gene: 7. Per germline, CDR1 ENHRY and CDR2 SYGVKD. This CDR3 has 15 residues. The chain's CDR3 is CATRDRTANTGELFF. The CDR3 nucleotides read TGTGCCACCCGGGACAGGACCGCGAACACCGGGGAGCTGTTTTTT.

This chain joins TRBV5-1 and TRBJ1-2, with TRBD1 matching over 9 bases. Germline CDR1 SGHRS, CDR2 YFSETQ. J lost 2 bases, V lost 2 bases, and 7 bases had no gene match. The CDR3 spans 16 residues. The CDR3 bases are TGCGCCAGCAGCTTACAACCCGGGACAGGGAACTATGGCTACACCTTC. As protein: CASSLQPGTGNYGYTF.

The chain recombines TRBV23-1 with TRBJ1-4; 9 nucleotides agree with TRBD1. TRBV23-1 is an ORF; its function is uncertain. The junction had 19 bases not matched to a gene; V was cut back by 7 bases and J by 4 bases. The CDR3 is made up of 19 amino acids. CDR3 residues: CASTQDPGQGPPGNEKLFF. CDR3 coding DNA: TGCGCCAGCACCCAGGACCCGGGACAGGGCCCTCCAGGTAATGAAAAACTGTTTTTT.

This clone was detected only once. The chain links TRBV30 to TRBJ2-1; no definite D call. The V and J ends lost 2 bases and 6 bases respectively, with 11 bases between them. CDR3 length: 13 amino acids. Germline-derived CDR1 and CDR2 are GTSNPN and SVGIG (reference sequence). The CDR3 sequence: CAWSYSGGNEQFF. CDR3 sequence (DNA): TGTGCCTGGAGTTATAGTGGTGGCAATGAGCAGTTCTTC.

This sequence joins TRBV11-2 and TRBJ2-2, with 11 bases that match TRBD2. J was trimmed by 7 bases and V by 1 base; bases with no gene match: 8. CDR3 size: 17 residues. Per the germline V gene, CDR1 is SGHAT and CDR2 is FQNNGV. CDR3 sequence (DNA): TGTGCCAGCAGCTTAGCTAGCGGGGGGTCCTACGGCGGGGAGCTGTTTTTT. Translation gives CASSLASGGSYGGELFF.

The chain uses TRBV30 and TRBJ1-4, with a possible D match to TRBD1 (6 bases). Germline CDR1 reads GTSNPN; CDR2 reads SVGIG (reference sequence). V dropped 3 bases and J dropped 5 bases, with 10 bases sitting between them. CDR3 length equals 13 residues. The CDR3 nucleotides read TGTGCCTGGAGACAGGGAACAAATGAAAAACTGTTTTTT. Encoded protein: CAWRQGTNEKLFF.

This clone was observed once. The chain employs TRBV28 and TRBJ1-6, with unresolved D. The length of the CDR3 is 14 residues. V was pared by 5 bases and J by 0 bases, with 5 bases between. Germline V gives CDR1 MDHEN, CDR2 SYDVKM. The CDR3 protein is CASSRSSYNSPLHF. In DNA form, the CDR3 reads TGTGCCAGCAGTCGGAGCTCCTATAATTCACCCCTCCACTTT.

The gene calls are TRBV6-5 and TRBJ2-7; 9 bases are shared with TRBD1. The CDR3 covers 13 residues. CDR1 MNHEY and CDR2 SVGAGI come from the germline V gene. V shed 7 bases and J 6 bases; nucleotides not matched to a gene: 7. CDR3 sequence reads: CASKQGALSEQYF. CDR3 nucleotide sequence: TGTGCCAGCAAACAGGGGGCATTGAGCGAGCAGTACTTC.

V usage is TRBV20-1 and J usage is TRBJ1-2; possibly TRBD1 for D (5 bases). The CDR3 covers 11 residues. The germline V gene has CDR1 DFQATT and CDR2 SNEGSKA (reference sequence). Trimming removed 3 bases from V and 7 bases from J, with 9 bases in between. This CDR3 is CSASSQGGYTF. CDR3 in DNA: TGCAGTGCTAGTTCTCAGGGTGGCTACACCTTC.

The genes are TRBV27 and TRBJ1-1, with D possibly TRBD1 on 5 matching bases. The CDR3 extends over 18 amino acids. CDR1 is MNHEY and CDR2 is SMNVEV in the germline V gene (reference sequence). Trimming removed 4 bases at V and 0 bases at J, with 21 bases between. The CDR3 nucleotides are TGTGCCAGCAGTTCCGTCCGTTGGGGGGGGTCAATGAACACTGAAGCTTTCTTT. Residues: CASSSVRWGGSMNTEAFF.

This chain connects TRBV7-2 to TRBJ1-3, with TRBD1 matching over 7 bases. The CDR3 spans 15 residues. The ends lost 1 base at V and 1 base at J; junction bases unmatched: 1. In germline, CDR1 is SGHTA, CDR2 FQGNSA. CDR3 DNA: TGTGCCAGCAGCTTAGAGACAGGGTCTGGAAACACCATATATTTT. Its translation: CASSLETGSGNTIYF.